This T cell receptor (beta chain) was captured by sequencing in a study of blood T cells in healthy people across ages. It was with a sample-barcoded 5' primer and a J-beta primer mix that a second PCR of roughly 7 to 12 cycles was run. Tags on each cDNA molecule came from a template-switch adaptor with 12 random nucleotides. TCRdb recomputed calls from the 5' RACE reads with MiXCR, one row per CDR3 protein. The sample lists hundreds of thousands of distinct CDR3 sequences; 25% to 30% were seen once. V was pared by 2 bases and J by 2 bases, with 6 bases of the junction left unmatched. There are 15 residues in the CDR3. CDR1 is SGDLS, CDR2 YYNGEE, per germline. This clonotype came up a few times.

Sequencing was done on a sample of blood. The chain joins TRBV9 to TRBJ2-5, with 7 positions matching TRBD1. The sequence was collected from a woman in her 70s in good health. CDR3 amino acids: CASSVQDRRQETQYF. DNA of the CDR3: TGTGCCAGCAGCGTCCAGGACAGGCGACAAGAGACCCAGTACTTC.